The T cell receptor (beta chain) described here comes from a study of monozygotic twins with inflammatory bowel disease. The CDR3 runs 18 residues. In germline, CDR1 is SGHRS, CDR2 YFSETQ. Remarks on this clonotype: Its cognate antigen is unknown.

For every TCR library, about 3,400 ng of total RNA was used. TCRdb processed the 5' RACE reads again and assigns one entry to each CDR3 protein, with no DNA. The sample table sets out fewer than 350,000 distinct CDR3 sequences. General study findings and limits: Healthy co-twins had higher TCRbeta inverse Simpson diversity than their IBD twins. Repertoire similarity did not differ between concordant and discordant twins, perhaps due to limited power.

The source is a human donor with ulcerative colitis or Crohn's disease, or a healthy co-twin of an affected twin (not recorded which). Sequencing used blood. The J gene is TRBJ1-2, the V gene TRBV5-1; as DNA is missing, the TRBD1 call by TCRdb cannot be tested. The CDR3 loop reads CASSLSGGDRTGNYGYTF.